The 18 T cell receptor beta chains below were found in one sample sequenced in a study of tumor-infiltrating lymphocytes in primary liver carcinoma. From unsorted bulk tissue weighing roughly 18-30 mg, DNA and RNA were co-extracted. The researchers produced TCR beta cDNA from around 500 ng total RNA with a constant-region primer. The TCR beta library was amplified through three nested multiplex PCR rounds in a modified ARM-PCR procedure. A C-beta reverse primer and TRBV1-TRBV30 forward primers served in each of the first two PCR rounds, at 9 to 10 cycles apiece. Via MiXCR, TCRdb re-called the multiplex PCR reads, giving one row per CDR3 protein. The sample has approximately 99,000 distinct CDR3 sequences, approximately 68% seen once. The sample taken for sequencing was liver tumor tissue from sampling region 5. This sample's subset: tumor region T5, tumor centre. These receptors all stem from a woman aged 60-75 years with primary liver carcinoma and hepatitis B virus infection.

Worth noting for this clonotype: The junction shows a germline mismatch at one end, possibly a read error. The DNA for the CDR3 is TGTGCCAACACACAGGGTTCACAAGAGACCCATTACTTC. Protein product: CANTQGSQETHYF. The chain couples TRBV11-3 to TRBJ2-5, with a weak D call TRBD1 (6 bases). This CDR3 has 13 residues. Per the germline V gene, CDR1 is SGHNT and CDR2 is YENEEA.

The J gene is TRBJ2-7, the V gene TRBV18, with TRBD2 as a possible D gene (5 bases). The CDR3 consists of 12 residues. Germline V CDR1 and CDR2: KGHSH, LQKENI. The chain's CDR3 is CATGVAHYEQYF. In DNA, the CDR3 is TGTGCGACCGGGGTAGCCCACTACGAGCAGTACTTC.

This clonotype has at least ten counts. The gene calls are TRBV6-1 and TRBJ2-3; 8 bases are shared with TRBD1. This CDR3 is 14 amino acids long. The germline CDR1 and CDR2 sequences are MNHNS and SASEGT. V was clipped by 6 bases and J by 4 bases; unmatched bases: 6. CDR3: CASRDREISDTQYF. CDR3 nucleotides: TGTGCCAGCAGGGACAGGGAGATTTCAGATACGCAGTATTTT.

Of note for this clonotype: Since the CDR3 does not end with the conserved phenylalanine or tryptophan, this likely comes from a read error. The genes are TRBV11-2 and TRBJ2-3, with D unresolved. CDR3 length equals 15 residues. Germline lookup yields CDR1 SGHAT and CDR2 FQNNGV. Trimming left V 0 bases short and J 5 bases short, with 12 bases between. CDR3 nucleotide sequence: TGTGCCAGCAGCTTAGATCGACGTACTATAGATACGCAGTATCTT. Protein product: CASSLDRRTIDTQYL.

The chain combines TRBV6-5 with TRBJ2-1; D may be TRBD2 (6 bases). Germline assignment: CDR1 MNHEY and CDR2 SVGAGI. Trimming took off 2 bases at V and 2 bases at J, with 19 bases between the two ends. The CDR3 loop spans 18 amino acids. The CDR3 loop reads CASSYAIPSEATYNEQFF. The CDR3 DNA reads TGTGCCAGCAGTTACGCGATTCCTAGCGAAGCGACCTACAATGAGCAGTTCTTC.

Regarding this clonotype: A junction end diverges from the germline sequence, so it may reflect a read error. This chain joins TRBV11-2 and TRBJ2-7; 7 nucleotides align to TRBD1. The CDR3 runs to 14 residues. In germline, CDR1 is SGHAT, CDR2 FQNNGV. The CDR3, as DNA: TGTGCCAGCAACCCCTCAGACAGGGTCTACGAACAGTACTTC. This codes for CASNPSDRVYEQYF. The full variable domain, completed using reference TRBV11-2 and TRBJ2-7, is EAGVAQSPRYKIIEKRQSVAFWCNPISGHATLYWYQQILGQGPKLLIQFQNNGVVDDSQLPKDRFSAERLKGVDSTLKIQPAKLEDSAVYLCASNPSDRVYEQYFGPGTRLTVT.

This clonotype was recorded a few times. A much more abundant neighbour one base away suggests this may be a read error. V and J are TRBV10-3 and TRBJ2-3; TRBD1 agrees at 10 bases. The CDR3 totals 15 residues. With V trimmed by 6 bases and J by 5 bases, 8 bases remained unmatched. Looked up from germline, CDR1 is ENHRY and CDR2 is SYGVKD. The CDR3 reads CAISQTGGKEDTQYF. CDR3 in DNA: TGTGCCATCAGCCAGACAGGGGGCAAGGAAGATACGCAGTATTTT.

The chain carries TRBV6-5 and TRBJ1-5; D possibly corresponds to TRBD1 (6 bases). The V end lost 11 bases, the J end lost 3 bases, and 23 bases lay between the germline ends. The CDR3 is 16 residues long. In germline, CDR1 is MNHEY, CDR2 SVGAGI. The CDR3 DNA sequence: TGTGCCTGTAGACCCCGGCAGGGGCTAACCAATCAGCCCCAGCATTTT. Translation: CACRPRQGLTNQPQHF.

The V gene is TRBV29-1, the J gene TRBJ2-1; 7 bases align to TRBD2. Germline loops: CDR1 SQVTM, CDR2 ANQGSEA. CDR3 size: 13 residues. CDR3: CNVEWTRYNEQFF. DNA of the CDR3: TGCAATGTTGAGTGGACTAGGTACAATGAGCAGTTCTTC.

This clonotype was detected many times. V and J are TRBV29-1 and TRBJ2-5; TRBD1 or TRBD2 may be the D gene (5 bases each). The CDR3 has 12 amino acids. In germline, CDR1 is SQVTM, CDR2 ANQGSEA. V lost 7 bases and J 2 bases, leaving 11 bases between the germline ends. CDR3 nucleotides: TGCAGCGCGGGGACGGCTCAAGAGACCCAGTACTTC. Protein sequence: CSAGTAQETQYF.

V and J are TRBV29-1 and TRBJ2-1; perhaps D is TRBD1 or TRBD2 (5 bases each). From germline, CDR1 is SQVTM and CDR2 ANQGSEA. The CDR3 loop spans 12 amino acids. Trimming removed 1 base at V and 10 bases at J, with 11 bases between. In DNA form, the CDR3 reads TGCAGCGTTGAAGGGTTGTGGGACGAGCAGTTCTTC. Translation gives CSVEGLWDEQFF.

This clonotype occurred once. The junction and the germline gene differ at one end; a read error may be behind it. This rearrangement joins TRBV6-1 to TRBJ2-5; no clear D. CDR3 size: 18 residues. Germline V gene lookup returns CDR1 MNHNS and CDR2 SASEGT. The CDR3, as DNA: TGCGCCAGCAGTGATTTTTGGAGTGCCGGTTTGGCCCAAGAGACCCAGTACTTC. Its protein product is CASSDFWSAGLAQETQYF.

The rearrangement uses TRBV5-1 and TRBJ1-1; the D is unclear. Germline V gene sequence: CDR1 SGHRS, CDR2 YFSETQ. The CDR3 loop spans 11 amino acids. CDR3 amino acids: CGIKVCTEAFF. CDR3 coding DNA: TGCGGTATTAAGGTGTGCACTGAAGCTTTCTTT.

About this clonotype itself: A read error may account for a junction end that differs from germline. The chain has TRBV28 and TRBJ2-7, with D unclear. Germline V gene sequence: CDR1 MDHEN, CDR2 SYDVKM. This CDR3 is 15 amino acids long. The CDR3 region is CASSLVNGVPYEQCF. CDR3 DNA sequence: TGCGCCAGCAGTTTAGTAAATGGGGTCCCCTACGAGCAGTGCTTC.

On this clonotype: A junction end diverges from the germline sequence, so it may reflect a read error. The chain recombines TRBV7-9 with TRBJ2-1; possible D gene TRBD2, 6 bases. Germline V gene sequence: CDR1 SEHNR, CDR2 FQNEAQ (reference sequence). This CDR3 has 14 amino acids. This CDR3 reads CASNEAGGNNKQFF. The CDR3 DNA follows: TGTGCCAGCAACGAAGCTGGAGGGAACAATAAGCAGTTCTTC.

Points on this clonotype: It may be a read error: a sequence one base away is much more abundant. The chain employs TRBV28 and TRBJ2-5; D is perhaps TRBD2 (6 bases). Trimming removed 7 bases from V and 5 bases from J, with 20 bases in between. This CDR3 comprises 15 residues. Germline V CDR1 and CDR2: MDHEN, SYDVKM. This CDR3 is CASISAGTRPETQYF. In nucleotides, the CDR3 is TGTGCCAGCATCTCGGCAGGGACTCGTCCTGAGACCCAGTACTTC.

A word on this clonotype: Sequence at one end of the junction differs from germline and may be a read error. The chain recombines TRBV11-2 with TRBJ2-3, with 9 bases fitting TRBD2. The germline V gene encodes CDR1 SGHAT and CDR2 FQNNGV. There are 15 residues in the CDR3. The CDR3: CASSLRGGGADTQYF. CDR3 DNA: TGTGCTAGCAGCTTGCGGGGGGGGGGCGCAGATACGCAGTATTTT. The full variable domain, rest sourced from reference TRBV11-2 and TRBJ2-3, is EAGVAQSPRYKIIEKRQSVAFWCNPISGHATLYWYQQILGQGPKLLIQFQNNGVVDDSQLPKDRFSAERLKGVDSTLKIQPAKLEDSAVYLCASSLRGGGADTQYFGPGTRLTVL.

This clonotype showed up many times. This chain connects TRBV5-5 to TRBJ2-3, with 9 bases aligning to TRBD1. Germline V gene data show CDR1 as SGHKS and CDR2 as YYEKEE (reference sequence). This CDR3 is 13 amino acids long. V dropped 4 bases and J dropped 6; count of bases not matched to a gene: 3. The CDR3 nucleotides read TGTGCCAGCAGCAGAGGACAGGGGGATACGCAGTATTTT. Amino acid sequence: CASSRGQGDTQYF. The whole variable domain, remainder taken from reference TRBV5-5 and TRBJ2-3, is DAGVTQSPTHLIKTRGQQVTLRCSPISGHKSVSWYQQVLGQGPQFIFQYYEKEERGRGNFPDRFSARQFPNYSSELNVNALLLGDSALYLCASSRGQGDTQYFGPGTRLTVL.